The entry that follows covers one TCR beta chain sequence. The record originates from a study of radiation and T cells in renal cell carcinoma. CDR1 LNHDA and CDR2 SQIVND come from the germline V gene (reference sequence). V lost 3 bases and J lost 9; bases outside the gene matches: 14. This CDR3 is 16 amino acids long. Described time point: blood 2 weeks post-SBRT. Treatment denoted: 15 Gy SBRT to primary tumor, nephrectomy 4 weeks later. Data came from immunoSEQ multiplex PCR; TCRdb stores just in-frame clones and leaves some out. This sample has more than 150,000 clones, with approximately 86% found just once.

The clonotype was recovered from a woman between 50 and 59 years old with renal cell carcinoma. Sample: blood, taken from a patient whose treatment included radiotherapy and nephrectomy. The V and J genes are TRBV19 and TRBJ1-5; 7 bases match TRBD1. The CDR3: CASSITQGKTNRPQHF. The CDR3 DNA follows: TGTGCCAGTAGTATTACACAGGGGAAGACTAACCGGCCCCAGCATTTT.